This T cell receptor beta chain was documented in a study of T cell responses to AZD1222 COVID-19 vaccine. This table comes from immunoSEQ multiplex PCR, and its TCRdb copy is limited to in-frame clones, with some not included. In the table there are some 79,000 clones, over 70% of which are singletons. In the case of this clone: Antigen: not known.

V lost 4 bases, J lost 5 bases, and 8 bases stayed unmatched. Per germline, CDR1 KGHDR and CDR2 SFDVKD. The CDR3 covers 15 residues. Findings and limits, study-wide: Scientists sampled the repertoires only once the peak T cell response had passed. Just five or six AZD1222 recipients were seropositive at baseline. As reported, nearly half of all spike-specific TCRs target variant regions that are unmutated. Donors were mostly white British, more females; clonal diversity possibly underestimated.

This clonotype originated in an adult who received the AZD1222 COVID-19 vaccine. V gene TRBV24-1 combines with J gene TRBJ2-5; TRBD2 matches 8 bases. Specimen: peripheral blood, collected 28 days after the second AZD1222 dose. The CDR3: CATSDPSGGPETQYF. CDR3 in DNA: TGTGCCACCAGTGACCCCTCGGGAGGGCCGGAGACCCAGTACTTC.